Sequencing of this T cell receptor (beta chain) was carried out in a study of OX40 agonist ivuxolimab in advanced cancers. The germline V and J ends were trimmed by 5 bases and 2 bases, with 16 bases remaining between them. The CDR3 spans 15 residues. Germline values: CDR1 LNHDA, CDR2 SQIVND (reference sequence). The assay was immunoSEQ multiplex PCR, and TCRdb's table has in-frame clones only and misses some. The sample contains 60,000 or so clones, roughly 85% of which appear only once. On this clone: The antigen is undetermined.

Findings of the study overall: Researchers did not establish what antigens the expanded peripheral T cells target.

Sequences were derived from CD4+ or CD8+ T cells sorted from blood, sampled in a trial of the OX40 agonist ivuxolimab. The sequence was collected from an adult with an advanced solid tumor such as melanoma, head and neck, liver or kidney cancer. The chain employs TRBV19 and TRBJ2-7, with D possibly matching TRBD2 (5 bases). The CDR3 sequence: CASSLSRATTYEQYF. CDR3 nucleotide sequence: TGTGCCAGTAGTCTCTCGCGGGCAACGACCTACGAGCAGTACTTC.